This T cell receptor beta chain came from a study of OX40 agonist ivuxolimab in advanced cancers. The overall study: The patients received agonistic anti-OX40 (CD134) antibody ivuxolimab. Three patients had partial responses: one hepatocellular carcinoma, two cutaneous melanoma.

Study-level points and caveats: Expanded clones were, on average, more numerous among CD8+ T cells than CD4+.

This clone was seen just once. Its antigen is unknown. CDR1 and CDR2 (germline): MNHEY, SMNVEV (reference sequence). The CDR3 runs 16 residues. The ends lost 5 bases at V and 1 base at J; junction bases unmatched: 10. The assay was immunoSEQ multiplex PCR, and TCRdb's table has in-frame clones only and misses some. The sample includes tens of thousands of clones, approximately 88% of them seen just once. This rearrangement joins TRBV27 to TRBJ2-7; 8 positions match TRBD1. Sequencing was performed on CD4+ or CD8+ T cells sorted from blood, taken in a trial of the OX40 agonist ivuxolimab. This sequence originates from an adult with an advanced solid tumor such as melanoma, head and neck, liver or kidney cancer. The CDR3 DNA reads as TGTGCCAGCAGTCCCCCCGACAGGGGAAAATCCTACGAGCAGTACTTC. It codes for CASSPPDRGKSYEQYF.